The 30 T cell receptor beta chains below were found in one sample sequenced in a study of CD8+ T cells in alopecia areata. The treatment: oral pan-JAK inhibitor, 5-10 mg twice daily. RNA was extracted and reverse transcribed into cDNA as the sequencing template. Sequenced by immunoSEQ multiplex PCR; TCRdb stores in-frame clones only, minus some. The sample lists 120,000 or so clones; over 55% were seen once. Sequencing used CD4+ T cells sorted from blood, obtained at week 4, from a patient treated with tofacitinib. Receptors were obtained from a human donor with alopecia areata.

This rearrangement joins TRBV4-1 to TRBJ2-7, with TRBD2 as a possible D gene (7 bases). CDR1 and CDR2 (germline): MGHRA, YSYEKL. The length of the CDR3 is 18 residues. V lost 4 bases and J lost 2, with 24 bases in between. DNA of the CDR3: TGCGCCAGCAGCCGAACCTCCGGGGGGCAGGGAGTAACCTACGAGCAGTACTTC. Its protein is CASSRTSGGQGVTYEQYF.

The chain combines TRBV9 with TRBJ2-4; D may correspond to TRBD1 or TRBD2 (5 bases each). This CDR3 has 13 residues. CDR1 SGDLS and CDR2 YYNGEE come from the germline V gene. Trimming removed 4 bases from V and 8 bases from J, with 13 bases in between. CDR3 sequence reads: CASSYLSGHIQYF. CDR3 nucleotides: TGTGCCAGCAGCTACCTCTCGGGGCACATTCAGTACTTC.

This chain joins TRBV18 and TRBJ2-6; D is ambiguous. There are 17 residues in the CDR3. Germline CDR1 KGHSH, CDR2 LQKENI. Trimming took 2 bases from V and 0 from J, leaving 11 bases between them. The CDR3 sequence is CASSPFSSLSGANVLTF. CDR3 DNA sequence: TGTGCCAGCTCACCATTCAGCAGCCTCTCTGGGGCCAACGTCCTGACTTTC. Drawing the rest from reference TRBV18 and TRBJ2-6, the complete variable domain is NAGVMQNPRHLVRRRGQEARLRCSPMKGHSHVYWYRQLPEEGLKFMVYLQKENIIDESGMPKERFSAEFPKEGPSILRIQQVVRGDSAAYFCASSPFSSLSGANVLTFGAGSRLTVL.

CDR3 DNA: TGTGCCACCCAGTGGGACAGAGACAATGAGCAGTTCTTC. It encodes CATQWDRDNEQFF. The genes are TRBV2 and TRBJ2-1; 7 nucleotides agree with TRBD1. Germline V gene sequence: CDR1 SNHLY, CDR2 FYNNEI. The CDR3 runs to 13 residues. V dropped 10 bases and J dropped 5; count of bases not matched to a gene: 8.

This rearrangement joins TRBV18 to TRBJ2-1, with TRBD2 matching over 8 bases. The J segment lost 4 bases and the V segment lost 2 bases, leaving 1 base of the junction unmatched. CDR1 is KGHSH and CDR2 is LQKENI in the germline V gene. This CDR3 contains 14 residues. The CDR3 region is CASSPSSGYNEQFF. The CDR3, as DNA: TGTGCCAGCTCACCATCTAGCGGGTACAATGAGCAGTTCTTC. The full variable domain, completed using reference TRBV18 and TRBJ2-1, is NAGVMQNPRHLVRRRGQEARLRCSPMKGHSHVYWYRQLPEEGLKFMVYLQKENIIDESGMPKERFSAEFPKEGPSILRIQQVVRGDSAAYFCASSPSSGYNEQFFGPGTRLTVL.

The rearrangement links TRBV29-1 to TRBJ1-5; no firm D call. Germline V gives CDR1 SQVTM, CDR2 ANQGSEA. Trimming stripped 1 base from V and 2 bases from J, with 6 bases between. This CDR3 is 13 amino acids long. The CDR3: CSVEVEGNQPQHF. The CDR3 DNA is TGCAGCGTTGAAGTTGAGGGCAATCAGCCCCAGCATTTT.

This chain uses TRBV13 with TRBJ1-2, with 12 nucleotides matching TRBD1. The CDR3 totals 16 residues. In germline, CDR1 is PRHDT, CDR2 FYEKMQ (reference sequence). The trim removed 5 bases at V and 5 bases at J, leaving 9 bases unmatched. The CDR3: CASSVRRDRGHYGYTF. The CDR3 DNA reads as TGTGCCAGCAGCGTCCGCCGGGACAGGGGGCATTATGGCTACACCTTC.

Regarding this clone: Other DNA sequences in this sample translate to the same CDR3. CDR3 DNA: TGTGCCAGCAGTTTGCGGGACAGGGTATACTTC. Translated: CASSLRDRVYF. The chain combines TRBV28 with TRBJ2-7, with 9 bases that match TRBD1. The CDR3 runs 11 residues. J was trimmed by 13 bases and V by 3 bases; bases with no gene match: 4. Germline CDR1 and CDR2: MDHEN and SYDVKM.

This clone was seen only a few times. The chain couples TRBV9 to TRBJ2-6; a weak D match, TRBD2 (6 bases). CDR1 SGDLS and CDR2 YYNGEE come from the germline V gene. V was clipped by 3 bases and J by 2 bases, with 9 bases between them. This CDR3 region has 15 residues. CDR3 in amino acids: CASSGSSAGANVLTF. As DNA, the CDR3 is TGTGCCAGCAGCGGATCTAGCGCTGGGGCCAACGTCCTGACTTTC.

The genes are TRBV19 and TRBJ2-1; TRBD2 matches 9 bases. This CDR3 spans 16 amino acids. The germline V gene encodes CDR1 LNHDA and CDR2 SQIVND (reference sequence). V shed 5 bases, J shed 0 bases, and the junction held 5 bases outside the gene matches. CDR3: CASSPASGASYNEQFF. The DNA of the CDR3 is TGTGCCAGTAGTCCGGCTAGCGGGGCCTCCTACAATGAGCAGTTCTTC. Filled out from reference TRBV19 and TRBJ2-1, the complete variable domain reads DGGITQSPKYLFRKEGQNVTLSCEQNLNHDAMYWYRQDPGQGLRLIYYSQIVNDFQKGDIAEGYSVSREKKESFPLTVTSAQKNPTAFYLCASSPASGASYNEQFFGPGTRLTVL.

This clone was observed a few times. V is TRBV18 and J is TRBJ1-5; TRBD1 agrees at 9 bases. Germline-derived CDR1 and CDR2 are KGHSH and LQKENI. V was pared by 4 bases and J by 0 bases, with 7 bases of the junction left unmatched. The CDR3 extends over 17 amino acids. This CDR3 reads CASSLKGTGNSNQPQHF. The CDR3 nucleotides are TGTGCCAGCTCACTGAAGGGGACAGGGAATAGCAATCAGCCCCAGCATTTT.

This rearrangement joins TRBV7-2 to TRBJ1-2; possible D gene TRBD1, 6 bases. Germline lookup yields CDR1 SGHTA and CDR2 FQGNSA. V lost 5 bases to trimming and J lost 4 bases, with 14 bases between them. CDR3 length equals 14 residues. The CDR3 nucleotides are TGTGCCAGCAGCGGACTGGGGGGCGCCTATGGCTACACCTTC. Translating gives CASSGLGGAYGYTF.

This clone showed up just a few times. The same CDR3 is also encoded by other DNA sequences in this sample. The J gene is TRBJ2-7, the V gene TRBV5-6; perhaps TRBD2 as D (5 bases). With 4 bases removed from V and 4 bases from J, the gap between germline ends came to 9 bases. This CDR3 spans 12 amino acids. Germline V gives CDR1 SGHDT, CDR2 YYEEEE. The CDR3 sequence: CASSRREYEQYF. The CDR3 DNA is TGTGCCAGCAGCCGCCGGGAATACGAGCAGTACTTC.

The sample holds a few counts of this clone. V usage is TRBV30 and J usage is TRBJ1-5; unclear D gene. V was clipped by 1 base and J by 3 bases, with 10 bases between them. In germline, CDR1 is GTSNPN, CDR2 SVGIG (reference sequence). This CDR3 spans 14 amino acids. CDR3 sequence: CAWSGEAYNQPQHF. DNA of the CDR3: TGTGCCTGGAGTGGGGAAGCCTACAATCAGCCCCAGCATTTT.

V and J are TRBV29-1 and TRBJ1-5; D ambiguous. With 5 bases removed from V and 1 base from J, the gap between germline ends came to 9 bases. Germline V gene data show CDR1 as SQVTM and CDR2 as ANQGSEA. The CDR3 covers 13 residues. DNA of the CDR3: TGCAGCGTTTCCGGATCCAGCAATCAGCCCCAGCATTTT. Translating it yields CSVSGSSNQPQHF.

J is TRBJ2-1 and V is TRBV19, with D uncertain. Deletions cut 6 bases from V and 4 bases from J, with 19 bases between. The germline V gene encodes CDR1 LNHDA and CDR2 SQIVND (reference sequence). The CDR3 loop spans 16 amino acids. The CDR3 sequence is CASRMGLWSAYNEQFF. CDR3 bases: TGTGCCAGTAGGATGGGTCTCTGGTCTGCGTACAATGAGCAGTTCTTC.

Written as DNA, the CDR3 is TGTGCCAGCAGCGTTAGAACGGGCGGAGGTGAGGCCCAGTACTTC. This sequence encodes CASSVRTGGGEAQYF. The rearrangement uses TRBV9 and TRBJ2-5; maybe TRBD2 (5 bases). Germline CDR1 and CDR2: SGDLS and YYNGEE. V dropped 2 bases and J dropped 9 bases, with 20 bases sitting between them. This CDR3 has 15 residues.

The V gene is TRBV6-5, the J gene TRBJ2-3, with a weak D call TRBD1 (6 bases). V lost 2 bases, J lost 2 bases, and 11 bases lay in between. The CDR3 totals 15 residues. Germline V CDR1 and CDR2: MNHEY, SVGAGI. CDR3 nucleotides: TGTGCCAGCAGTTACCCGACAGGATACACAGATACGCAGTATTTT. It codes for CASSYPTGYTDTQYF.

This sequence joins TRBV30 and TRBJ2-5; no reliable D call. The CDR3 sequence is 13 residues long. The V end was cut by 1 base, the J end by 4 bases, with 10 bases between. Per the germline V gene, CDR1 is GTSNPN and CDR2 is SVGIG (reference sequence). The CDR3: CAWSESSLETQYF. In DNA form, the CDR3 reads TGTGCCTGGAGTGAAAGTTCTTTAGAGACCCAGTACTTC. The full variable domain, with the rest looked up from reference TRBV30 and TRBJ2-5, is SQTIHQWPATLVQPVGSPLSLECTVEGTSNPNLYWYRQAAGRGLQLLFYSVGIGQISSEVPQNLSASRPQDRQFILSSKKLLLSDSGFYLCAWSESSLETQYFGPGTRLLVL.

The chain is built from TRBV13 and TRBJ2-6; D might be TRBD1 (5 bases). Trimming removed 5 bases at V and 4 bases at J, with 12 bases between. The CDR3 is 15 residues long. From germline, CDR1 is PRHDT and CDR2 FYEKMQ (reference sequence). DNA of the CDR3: TGTGCCAGCAGCAGCAGGGTCGTCGGGGCCAACGTCCTGACTTTC. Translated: CASSSRVVGANVLTF.

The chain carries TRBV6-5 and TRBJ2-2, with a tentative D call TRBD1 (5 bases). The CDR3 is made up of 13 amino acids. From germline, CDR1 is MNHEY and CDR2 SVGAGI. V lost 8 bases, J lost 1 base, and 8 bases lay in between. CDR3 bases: TGTGCCAGCTATAGGGGGAACACCGGGGAGCTGTTTTTT. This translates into CASYRGNTGELFF.

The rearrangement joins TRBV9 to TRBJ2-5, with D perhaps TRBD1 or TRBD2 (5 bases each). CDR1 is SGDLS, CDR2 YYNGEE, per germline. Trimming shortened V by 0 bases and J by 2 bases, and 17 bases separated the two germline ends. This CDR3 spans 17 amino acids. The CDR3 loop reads CASSVGLVRGLQETQYF. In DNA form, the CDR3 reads TGTGCCAGCAGCGTAGGCCTCGTTCGGGGCCTACAAGAGACCCAGTACTTC.

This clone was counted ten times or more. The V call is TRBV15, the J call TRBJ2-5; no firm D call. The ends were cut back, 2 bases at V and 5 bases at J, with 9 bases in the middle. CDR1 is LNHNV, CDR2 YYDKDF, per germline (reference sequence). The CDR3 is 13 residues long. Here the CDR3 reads CATSRKKSETQYF. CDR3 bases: TGTGCCACCAGCAGAAAAAAATCGGAGACCCAGTACTTC.

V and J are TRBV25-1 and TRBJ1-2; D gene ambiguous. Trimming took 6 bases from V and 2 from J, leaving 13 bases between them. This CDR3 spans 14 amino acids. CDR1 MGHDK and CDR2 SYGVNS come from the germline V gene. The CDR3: CASSDPVRNYGYTF. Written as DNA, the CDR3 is TGTGCCAGCAGCGACCCGGTGCGGAACTATGGCTACACCTTC.

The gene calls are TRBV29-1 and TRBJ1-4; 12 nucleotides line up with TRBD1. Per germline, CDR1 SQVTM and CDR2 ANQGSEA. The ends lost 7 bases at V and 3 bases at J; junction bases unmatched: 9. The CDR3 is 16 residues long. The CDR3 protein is CSATGTGGAANEKLFF. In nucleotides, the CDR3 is TGCAGCGCCACCGGGACAGGGGGCGCCGCTAATGAAAAACTGTTTTTT.

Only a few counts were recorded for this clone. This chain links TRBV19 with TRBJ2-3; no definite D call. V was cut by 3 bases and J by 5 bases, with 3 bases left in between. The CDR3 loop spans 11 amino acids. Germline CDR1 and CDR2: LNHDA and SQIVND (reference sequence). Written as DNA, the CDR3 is TGTGCCAGTAGTATGGGAGATACGCAGTATTTT. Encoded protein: CASSMGDTQYF.

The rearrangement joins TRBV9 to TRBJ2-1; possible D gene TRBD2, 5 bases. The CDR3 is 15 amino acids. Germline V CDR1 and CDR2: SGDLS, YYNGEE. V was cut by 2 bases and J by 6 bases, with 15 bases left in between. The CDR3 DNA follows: TGTGCCAGCAGCGTTTCCGGGGTGATGAGCAATGAGCAGTTCTTC. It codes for CASSVSGVMSNEQFF.

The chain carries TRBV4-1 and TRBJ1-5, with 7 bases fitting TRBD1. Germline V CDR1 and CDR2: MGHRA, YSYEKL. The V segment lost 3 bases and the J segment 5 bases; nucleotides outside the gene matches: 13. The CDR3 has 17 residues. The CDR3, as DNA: TGCGCCAGCAGCCACCCCGCCAAGAGACAGGGTGATCAGCCCCAGCATTTT. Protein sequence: CASSHPAKRQGDQPQHF.

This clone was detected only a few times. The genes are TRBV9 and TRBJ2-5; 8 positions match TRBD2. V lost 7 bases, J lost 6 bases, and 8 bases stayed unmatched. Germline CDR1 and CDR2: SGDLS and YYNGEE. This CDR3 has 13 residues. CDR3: CASGPAGGQTQYF. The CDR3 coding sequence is TGTGCCAGCGGTCCGGCGGGAGGACAGACCCAGTACTTC.

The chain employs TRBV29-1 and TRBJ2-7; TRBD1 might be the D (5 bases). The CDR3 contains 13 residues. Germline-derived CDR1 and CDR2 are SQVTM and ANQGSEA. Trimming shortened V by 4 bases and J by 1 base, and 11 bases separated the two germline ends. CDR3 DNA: TGCAGCGTTGGGCAGGGCGAGTCCTACGAGCAGTACTTC. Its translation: CSVGQGESYEQYF.